This TCR beta chain is from a study of blood T cell repertoires in COVID-19. Per the study methods: Estimation of nucleated cell counts was performed using reference gene primer amplification. Libraries were prepared by immunoSEQ multiplex PCR; TCRdb keeps only in-frame clonotypes and omits some of them. The DNA gave D and trimming, while V, J and clone size come from that table. Here the sample spans about 180,000 clones, 85% to 90% being singletons. This clone was counted only a few times. Patients in Seattle were enrolled during active infection, then followed longitudinally. Sequenced material: peripheral blood. The receptor's source is a person between 65 and 79 years old with COVID-19, enrolled during active disease.

The CDR3 here is CATPGTRSTGELFF. The DNA of the CDR3 is TGTGCCACCCCCGGGACTAGGAGCACCGGGGAGCTGTTTTTT. J is TRBJ2-2 and V is TRBV7-9; 8 nucleotides line up with TRBD2. J was trimmed by 4 bases and V by 10 bases; bases with no gene match: 8. The CDR3 spans 14 residues. The germline gives CDR1 SEHNR, CDR2 FQNEAQ (reference sequence).